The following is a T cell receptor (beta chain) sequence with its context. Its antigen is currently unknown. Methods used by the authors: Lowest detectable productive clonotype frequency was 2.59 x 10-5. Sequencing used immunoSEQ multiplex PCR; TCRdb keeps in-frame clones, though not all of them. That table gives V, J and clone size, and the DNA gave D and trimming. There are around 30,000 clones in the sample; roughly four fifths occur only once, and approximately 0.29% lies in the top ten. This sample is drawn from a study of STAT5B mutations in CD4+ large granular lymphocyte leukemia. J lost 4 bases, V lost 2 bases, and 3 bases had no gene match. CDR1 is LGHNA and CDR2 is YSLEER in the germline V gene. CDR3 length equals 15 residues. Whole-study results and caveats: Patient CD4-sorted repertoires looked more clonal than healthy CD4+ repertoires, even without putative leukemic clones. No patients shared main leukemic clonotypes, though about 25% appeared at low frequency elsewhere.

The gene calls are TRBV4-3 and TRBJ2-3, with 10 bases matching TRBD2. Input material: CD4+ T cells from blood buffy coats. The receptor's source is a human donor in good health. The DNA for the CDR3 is TGCGCCAGCAGCCAACTAGCGGGAGTGTCAGATACGCAGTATTTT. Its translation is CASSQLAGVSDTQYF.